Given below is one T cell receptor (beta chain) in context. This record belongs to a study of radiotherapy plus CTLA-4 blockade in lung cancer. Chemo-refractory metastatic non-small-cell lung cancer patients received focal radiation with ipilimumab CTLA-4 blockade. The V gene's germline CDR1 is SGHTS and CDR2 YDEGEE. The CDR3 covers 12 residues. The ends were cut back, 5 bases at V and 9 bases at J, with 15 bases in the middle. Produced via immunoSEQ multiplex PCR; TCRdb's table is partial and in-frame only. Of under 65,000 clones listed, 75% to 80% are singletons. The sequences come from peripheral blood, collected from a patient treated with radiotherapy plus ipilimumab. This chain joins TRBV5-8 and TRBJ2-7; possible D gene TRBD2, 6 bases. This sequence originates from a human donor with non-small cell lung cancer whose response to radiotherapy plus ipilimumab could not be evaluated. The CDR3 is CASRSDRTMQYF. CDR3 nucleotide sequence: TGTGCCAGCAGATCCGACCGGACTATGCAGTACTTC.